The T cell receptor (beta chain) under discussion was sequenced for a study of response to subunit inactivated influenza vaccine. CDR3 length: 17 amino acids. CDR1 LGHNA and CDR2 YSLEER come from the germline V gene. Trimming cost V 0 bases and J 2 bases; bases outside gene matches: 10. TCRdb passed the RT-PCR reads through MiXCR, listing each CDR3 protein once. The profile shows roughly 710,000 distinct CDR3 sequences, roughly 15% of them singletons. This clonotype was found a few times. Its antigen is still unknown. Study-level results: It was the authors' suggestion that each seasonal influenza vaccination recruits few new T cells.

The chain is built from TRBV4-3 and TRBJ2-7; 7 bases map to TRBD1. This TCR was recovered from a middle-aged man who received an inactivated influenza vaccine. This sample comprised PBMCs from blood, obtained approximately 15 days before vaccination. The CDR3 protein is CASSQEATQGWTYEQYF. In DNA form, the CDR3 reads TGCGCCAGCAGCCAAGAAGCTACACAGGGGTGGACCTACGAGCAGTACTTC.